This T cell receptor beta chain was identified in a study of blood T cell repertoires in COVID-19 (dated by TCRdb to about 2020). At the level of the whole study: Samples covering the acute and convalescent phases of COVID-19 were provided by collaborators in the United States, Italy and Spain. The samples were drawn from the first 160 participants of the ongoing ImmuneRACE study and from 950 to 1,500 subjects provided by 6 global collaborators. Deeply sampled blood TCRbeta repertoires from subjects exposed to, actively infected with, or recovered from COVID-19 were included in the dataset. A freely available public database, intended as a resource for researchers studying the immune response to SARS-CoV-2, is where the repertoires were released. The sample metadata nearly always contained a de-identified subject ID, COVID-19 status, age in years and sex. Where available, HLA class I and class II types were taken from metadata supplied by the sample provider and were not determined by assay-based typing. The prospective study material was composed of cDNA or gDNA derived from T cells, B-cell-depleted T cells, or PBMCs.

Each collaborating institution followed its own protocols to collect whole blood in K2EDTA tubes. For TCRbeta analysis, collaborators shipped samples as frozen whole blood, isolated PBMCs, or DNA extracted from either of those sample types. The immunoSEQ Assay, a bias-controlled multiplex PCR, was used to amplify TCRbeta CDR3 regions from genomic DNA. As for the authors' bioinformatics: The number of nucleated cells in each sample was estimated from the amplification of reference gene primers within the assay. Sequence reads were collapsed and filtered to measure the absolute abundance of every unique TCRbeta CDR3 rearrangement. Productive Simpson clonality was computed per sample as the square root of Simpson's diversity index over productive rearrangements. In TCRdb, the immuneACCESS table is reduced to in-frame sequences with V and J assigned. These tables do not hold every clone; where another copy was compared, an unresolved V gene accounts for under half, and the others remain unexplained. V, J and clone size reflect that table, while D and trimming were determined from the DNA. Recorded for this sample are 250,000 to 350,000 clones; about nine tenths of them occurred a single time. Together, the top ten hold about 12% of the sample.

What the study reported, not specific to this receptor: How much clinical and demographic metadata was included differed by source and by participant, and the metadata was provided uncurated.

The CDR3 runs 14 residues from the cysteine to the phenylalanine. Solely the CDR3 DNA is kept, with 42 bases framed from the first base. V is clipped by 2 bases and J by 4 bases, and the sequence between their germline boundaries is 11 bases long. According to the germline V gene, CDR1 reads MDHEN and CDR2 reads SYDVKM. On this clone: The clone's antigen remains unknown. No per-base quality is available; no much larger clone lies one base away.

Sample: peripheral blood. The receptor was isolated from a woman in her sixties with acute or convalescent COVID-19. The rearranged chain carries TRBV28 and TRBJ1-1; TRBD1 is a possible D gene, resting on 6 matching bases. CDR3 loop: CASSLRGSTTEAFF. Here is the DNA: TGTGCCAGCAGTTTAAGGGGGAGTACCACTGAAGCTTTCTTT.